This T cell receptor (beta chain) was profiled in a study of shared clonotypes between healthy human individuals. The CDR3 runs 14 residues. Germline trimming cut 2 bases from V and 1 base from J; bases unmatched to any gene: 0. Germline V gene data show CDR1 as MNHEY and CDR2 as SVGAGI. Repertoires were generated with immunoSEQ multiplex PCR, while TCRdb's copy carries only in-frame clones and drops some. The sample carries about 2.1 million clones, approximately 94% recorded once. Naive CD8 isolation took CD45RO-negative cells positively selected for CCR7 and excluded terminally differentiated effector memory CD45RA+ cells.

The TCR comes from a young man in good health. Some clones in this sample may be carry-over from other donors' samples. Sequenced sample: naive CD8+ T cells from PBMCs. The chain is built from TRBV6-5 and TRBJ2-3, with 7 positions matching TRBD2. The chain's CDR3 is CASSYLAGTDTQYF. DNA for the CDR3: TGTGCCAGCAGTTACCTAGCGGGCACAGATACGCAGTATTTT.